These 8 T cell receptor gamma chains were sequenced from one sample in a study of gammadelta T cells in human blood. TCRdb processed the RT-PCR reads again with the CATT caller. The sample carries a few hundred gamma-chain clones, around 4.9% recorded once. Sequencing was done on a sample of non-Vgamma9Vdelta2 gamma-delta T cells from infant blood. The source is a human donor.

Concerning this clone itself: A read error is likely here: a far larger clone is one base away. Other DNA sequences in the same sample also yield this CDR3. The rearrangement links TRGV2 to TRGJP2. Germline loops: CDR1 EGSNGY, CDR2 YDSYNSKV. The CDR3 runs to 18 residues. CDR3 in amino acids: CATWDAPRGFGSDWIKTF. The CDR3 DNA is TGCGCCACCTGGGACGCGCCGAGGGGTTTCGGGAGTGATTGGATCAAGACGTTT.

With respect to this clone: TCRdb's protein, taken from a much larger clone, differs from this DNA's translation at residue 6, likely owing to a read error; the protein displayed comes from the DNA. This chain joins TRGV11 and TRGJP2. TRGV11 is sorted into the ORF group, with uncertain function. This CDR3 spans 17 amino acids. Unmatched junction bases numbered 11, after V lost 7 bases and J lost 0 bases. CDR3 DNA sequence: TGTGCCTGCTGGATCCATACTCCATATAGTAGTGATTGGATCAAGACGTTT. This codes for CACWIHTPYSSDWIKTF.

By sample share, this clone is medium-sized (0.01 to 0.1%). The chain is built from TRGV2 and TRGJP2. With 1 base clipped from V and 4 bases from J, the junction kept 3 bases outside the gene matches. CDR3 length: 14 amino acids. Germline V gene lookup returns CDR1 EGSNGY and CDR2 YDSYNSKV. Here the CDR3 DNA reads TGTGCCACCTGGGACGGAATTAGTGATTGGATCAAGACGTTT. Amino acids: CATWDGISDWIKTF.

By frequency in the sample, this clone is large. V and J are TRGV4 and TRGJ1 or TRGJ2. The CDR3 spans 12 residues. Germline V gene sequence: CDR1 EGSTGY, CDR2 YDSYTSSV. The V and J ends lost 4 bases and 5 bases, in that order; junction bases with no gene match: 5. Here the CDR3 DNA reads TGTGCCACCTGGGACGTCAATTATAAGAAACTCTTT. It codes for CATWDVNYKKLF.

By sample share, this clone is medium-sized. A far larger clone is a single base away, which makes a read error likely. This chain connects TRGV2 to TRGJ1 or TRGJ2. The CDR3 has 11 amino acids. With V trimmed by 6 bases and J by 3 bases, 2 bases remained unmatched. Germline-derived CDR1 and CDR2 are EGSNGY and YDSYNSKV. CDR3 coding DNA: TGTGCCACCTGGCTTTATTATAAGAAACTCTTT. Translation: CATWLYYKKLF.

By its share, this clone is large (0.1 to 1%). The genes are TRGV3 and TRGJ1 or TRGJ2. The CDR3 spans 12 residues. V shed 3 bases and J 7 bases; nucleotides not matched to a gene: 6. CDR1 and CDR2 (germline): VTNTFY, YDVSTARD (reference sequence). The CDR3 DNA reads TGTGCCACCTGGGACTGGGAATATAAGAAACTCTTT. It is translated as CATWDWEYKKLF.

This clone is judged large (0.1 to 1%). The sample holds other DNA sequences that translate to the same CDR3. J is TRGJ1 or TRGJ2 and V is TRGV5. Germline CDR1 VINAFY, CDR2 YDVSNSKD. Trimming cost V 3 bases and J 4 bases; bases outside gene matches: 9. There are 14 residues in the CDR3. The CDR3 DNA reads TGTGCCACCTGGGACGGACGAAACTATTATAAGAAACTCTTT. Protein sequence: CATWDGRNYYKKLF.

This clone was detected only a few times. TCRdb has a much larger clone's protein, which differs at residue 2 from the translation of this DNA, likely because of a read error; what is shown is the protein translated from the DNA. The called J gene is TRGJP1, whereas the V gene has no call. The CDR3 runs 13 residues. CDR3 DNA sequence: TGTACCACCTGGCTTTACACTGGTTGGTTCAAGATATTT. Protein product: CTTWLYTGWFKIF.